This TCR beta chain stems from a study of cytomegalovirus exposure and HLA in healthy donors. Background on the study: Out of fewer than 500 genotyped donors, less than 90% belonged to the Caucasian-associated ancestry cluster.

This clone came up once. Its target is unknown. With 2 bases clipped from V and 6 bases from J, the junction kept 4 bases outside the gene matches. The CDR3 contains 15 residues. Per germline, CDR1 MGHRA and CDR2 YSYEKL. Broader study findings: A reported reduction in N-insertions relative to the approximately 640-donor mean was seen in an Asian-associated ancestry cluster in a later analysis. Rates of TCR association differed by HLA locus in a later analysis, with DRB1 highest and HLA-C lowest.

A multiplex PCR was run with 60 Vbeta primers and 13 Jbeta primers. TCRdb's copy holds only in-frame clones and misses some; the assay was immunoSEQ multiplex PCR. The sample holds about 130,000 clones, roughly 83% seen once. Sample: PBMCs. The V gene is TRBV4-1, the J gene TRBJ2-3, with 11 bases fitting TRBD2. The receptor was derived from a man aged 18 to 30 in good health and CMV-seronegative. The CDR3: CASSQPTSGKDTQYF. The CDR3 nucleotides are TGCGCCAGCAGCCAACCGACTAGCGGGAAGGATACGCAGTATTTT.